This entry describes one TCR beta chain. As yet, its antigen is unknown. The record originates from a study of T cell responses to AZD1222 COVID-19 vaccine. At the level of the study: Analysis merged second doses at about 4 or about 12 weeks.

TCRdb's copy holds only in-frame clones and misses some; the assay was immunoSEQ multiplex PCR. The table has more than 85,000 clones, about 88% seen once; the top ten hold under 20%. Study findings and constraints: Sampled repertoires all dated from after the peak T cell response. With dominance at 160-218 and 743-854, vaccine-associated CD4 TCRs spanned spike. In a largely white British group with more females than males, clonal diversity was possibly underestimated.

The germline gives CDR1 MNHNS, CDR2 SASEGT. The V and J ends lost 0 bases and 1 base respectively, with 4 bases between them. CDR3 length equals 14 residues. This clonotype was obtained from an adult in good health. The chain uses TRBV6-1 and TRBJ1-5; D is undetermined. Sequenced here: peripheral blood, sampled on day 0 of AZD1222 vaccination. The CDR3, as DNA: TGTGCCAGCAGTGAAGCGCGGAGCAATCAGCCCCAGCATTTT. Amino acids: CASSEARSNQPQHF.